This TCR beta chain was recorded in a study of T cell changes during pregnancy in multiple sclerosis. The data were produced by immunoSEQ multiplex PCR, yet TCRdb's version contains in-frame clones alone and is incomplete. The top ten hold 1.9% of the sample, which has some 96,000 clones, over 80% seen once. The CDR3 covers 12 residues. Germline V gene data show CDR1 as SGDLS and CDR2 as YYNGEE. With 4 bases removed from V and 13 bases from J, the gap between germline ends came to 15 bases. The source is a female donor with multiple sclerosis, enrolled in a pregnancy study. The genes are TRBV9 and TRBJ1-3; D possibly corresponds to TRBD1 (5 bases). This material consisted of peripheral blood, taken after pregnancy. The CDR3 nucleotides read TGTGCCAGCAGCCCCACCGCAGGGAGGATATATTTT. Translation: CASSPTAGRIYF.